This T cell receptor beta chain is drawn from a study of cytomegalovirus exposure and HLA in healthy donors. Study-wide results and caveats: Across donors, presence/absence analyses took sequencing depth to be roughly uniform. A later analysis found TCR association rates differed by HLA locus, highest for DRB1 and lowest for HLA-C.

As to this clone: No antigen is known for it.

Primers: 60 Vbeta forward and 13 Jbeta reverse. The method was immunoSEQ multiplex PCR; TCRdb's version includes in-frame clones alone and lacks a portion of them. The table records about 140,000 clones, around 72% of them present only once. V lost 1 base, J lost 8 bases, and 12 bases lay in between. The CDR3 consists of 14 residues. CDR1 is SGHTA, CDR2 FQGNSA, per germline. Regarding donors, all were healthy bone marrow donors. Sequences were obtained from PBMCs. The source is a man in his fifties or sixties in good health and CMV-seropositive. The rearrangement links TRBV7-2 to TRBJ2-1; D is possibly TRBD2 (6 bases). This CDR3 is CASSLDGTLDEQFF. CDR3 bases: TGTGCCAGCAGCTTAGACGGGACTCTCGATGAGCAGTTCTTC.